This T cell receptor (beta chain) was identified in a study of T-cell memory formation after mild COVID-19. One entry per CDR3 protein results from TCRdb running MiXCR on the 5' RACE reads. Of under 350,000 distinct CDR3 sequences listed, around 15% are singletons. Looked up from germline, CDR1 is SGHVS and CDR2 is FQNEAQ. The ends were cut back, 5 bases at V and 0 bases at J, with 18 bases in the middle. The CDR3 length is 17 residues. Sequencing input: PBMCs or a T cell subset sorted from them (not recorded which). This TCR was recovered from a man aged 18 to 30 who had mild COVID-19 (a few samples of this study predate the infection). Cell type and time point are not known. This chain joins TRBV7-8 and TRBJ2-3; D tentatively fits TRBD1 or TRBD2 (5 bases each). The CDR3 sequence: CASSALGTGSSTDTQYF. The CDR3 DNA sequence: TGTGCCAGCAGCGCCCTAGGGACGGGATCTAGCACAGATACGCAGTATTTT.